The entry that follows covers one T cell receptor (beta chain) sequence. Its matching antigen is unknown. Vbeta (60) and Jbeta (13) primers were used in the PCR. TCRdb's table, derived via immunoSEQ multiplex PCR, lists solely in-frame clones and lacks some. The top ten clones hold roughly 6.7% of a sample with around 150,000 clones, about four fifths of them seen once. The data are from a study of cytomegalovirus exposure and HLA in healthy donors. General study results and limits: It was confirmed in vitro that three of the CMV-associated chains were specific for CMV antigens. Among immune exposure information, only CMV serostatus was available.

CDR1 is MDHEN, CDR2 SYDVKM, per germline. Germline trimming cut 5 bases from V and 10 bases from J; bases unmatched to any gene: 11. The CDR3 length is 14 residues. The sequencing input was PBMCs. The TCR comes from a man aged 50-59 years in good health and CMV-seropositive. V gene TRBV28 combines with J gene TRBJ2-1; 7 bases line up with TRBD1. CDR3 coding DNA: TGTGCCAGCAGTCCACCGGGACAGAGATCCGAGCAGTTCTTC. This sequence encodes CASSPPGQRSEQFF.